One and the same sample provided the 4 T cell receptor beta chains below, sequenced in a study of T cell repertoires in cytomegalovirus infection. TCRdb analysed the reads with MiXCR anew, one entry per CDR3 protein. The table lists roughly 600,000 distinct CDR3 sequences, roughly 24% of them singletons. The sequenced material came from CD8+ T cells from PBMCs. Receptors originate from a human donor in good health (CMV status not recorded). Some clones in this sample may be carry-over from other donors' samples.

This clonotype showed up just a few times. The chain couples TRBV14 to TRBJ1-1; no definite D call. This CDR3 is 11 amino acids long. Germline lookup yields CDR1 SGHDN and CDR2 FVKESK. With 2 bases removed from V and 6 bases from J, the gap between germline ends came to 4 bases. The CDR3 here is CASSQTPEAFF. In DNA, the CDR3 is TGTGCCAGCAGCCAAACCCCTGAAGCTTTCTTT.

This clonotype was observed at least ten times. The V and J genes are TRBV7-9 and TRBJ2-7; D not certain. Trimming shortened V by 2 bases and J by 3 bases, and 2 bases separated the two germline ends. The CDR3 is 11 amino acids. Germline values: CDR1 SEHNR, CDR2 FQNEAQ (reference sequence). CDR3 protein: CASSLYYEQYF. The CDR3 DNA reads TGTGCCAGCAGCTTATACTACGAGCAGTACTTC.

The count of this clonotype is one. J is TRBJ2-7 and V is TRBV6-2 or TRBV6-3; weak D call: TRBD1 (5 bases). Looked up from germline, CDR1 is MNHEY and CDR2 is SVGEGT. Trimming cost V 6 bases and J 6 bases, with 18 bases left between them. The CDR3 has 14 residues. CDR3 amino acids: CASSPRQGGIEQYV. The CDR3 nucleotides read TGTGCCAGCAGCCCCCGTCAGGGCGGAATCGAGCAGTACGTC.

The chain links TRBV6-5 to TRBJ2-5, with TRBD1 identical over 7 bases. The CDR3 sequence is 17 residues long. Germline CDR1 reads MNHEY; CDR2 reads SVGAGI. J gave up 4 bases and V 0 bases, and 11 bases lay outside the gene matches. The chain's CDR3 is CASSYSRDRVLTETQYF. CDR3 DNA sequence: TGTGCCAGCAGTTACTCGAGAGACAGGGTACTTACAGAGACCCAGTACTTC.